A single T cell receptor (beta chain) is shown here with its context. What it binds is unknown. Using a J-beta primer mix together with a sample-barcoded 5' primer, a second PCR was run for about 7 to 12 cycles. From the 5' RACE reads, TCRdb called clonotypes with MiXCR, one entry per CDR3 protein. The table includes some 670,000 distinct CDR3 sequences, approximately 52% detected once. The data were taken from a study of blood T cells in healthy people across ages. General study results and limits: Per million T cells, TCR beta diversity dropped about linearly as age rose. Naive CD4+ cell counts and diversity both ran higher in long-lived than in aged donors.

The specimen sequenced was blood. This receptor was identified in an elderly woman in good health.

CDR3 in amino acids: CASSPLSSGSYNEQFF. The CDR3 region has the DNA TGTGCCAGCTCACCACTATCTAGCGGGAGCTACAATGAGCAGTTCTTC. The chain links TRBV18 to TRBJ2-1; 10 bases map to TRBD2. Germline CDR1 is KGHSH and CDR2 is LQKENI. The ends lost 1 base at V and 3 bases at J; junction bases unmatched: 3. The CDR3 has 16 amino acids.